Detailed here is one TCR beta chain. Measured with immunoSEQ multiplex PCR; TCRdb has only the in-frame clones, and not every one. The data contain 250,000 to 350,000 clones, 70% to 90% of them singletons. These data come from a study of blood T cell repertoires in COVID-19. Overall study context: Researchers got acute and convalescent COVID-19 samples from the United States, Italy and Spain. Sources were T cells, B-cell-depleted T cells, or PBMCs; the material itself was cDNA or gDNA.

Trimming took 5 bases from V and 10 from J; bases not matched to a gene: 5. Germline V gene data show CDR1 as SEHNR and CDR2 as FQNEAQ (reference sequence). CDR3 length: 12 amino acids. The sample taken for sequencing was peripheral blood. This TCR was recovered from a woman in her forties or fifties who had recovered from COVID-19. J is TRBJ2-1 and V is TRBV7-9, with TRBD1 matching over 7 bases. In DNA, the CDR3 is TGTGCCAGCAGCCAGGCACAGGGGGAGCAGTTCTTC. It encodes CASSQAQGEQFF.